The clone carrying this TCR beta chain appeared once. The target antigen is unknown. A single heparinised blood sample, averaging about 120 mL, was obtained per donor. Sorting of CD4+ naive, central memory, regulatory and stem cell-like memory cells was performed via CD45RO/CCR7/CD25/CD127/CD95/CD27. Each sorted fraction was over 95% pure. The sample is drawn from a study of beta chain features in type 1 diabetes. CDR1 is SQVTM and CDR2 is ANQGSEA in the germline V gene. This CDR3 is built from 14 residues. V was clipped by 5 bases and J by 0 bases, with 13 bases between them. Expressed TCRB transcripts were sequenced after all isolated RNA was converted to cDNA. Clones were sequenced by immunoSEQ multiplex PCR, and TCRdb holds only the in-frame ones, with some missing. The sample has about 150,000 clones, approximately 10% seen once. Study-wide findings and caveats: A definitive answer on HLA type influencing TCRB rearrangement was not reached here.

The receptor was derived from a man aged 18 to 29 in good health. The chain couples TRBV29-1 to TRBJ1-2; weak D call: TRBD1 (6 bases). Sequenced sample: central memory CD4+ T cells from blood. This CDR3 reads CSVPNRVANYGYTF. The CDR3, as DNA: TGCAGCGTTCCCAACAGGGTTGCTAACTATGGCTACACCTTC.